Each of the 13 T cell receptor beta chains below was sequenced from the same sample in a study of identical twins. TCRdb recomputed calls from the 5' RACE reads with MiXCR, one row per CDR3 protein. The table lists hundreds of thousands of distinct CDR3 sequences, approximately 8.3% of them singletons. These data were likewise used in another study, on yellow fever vaccine responses in identical twins.

Sequencing was carried out using memory (CD45RO+) T cells sorted from blood. These receptors all stem from a young woman in good health.

This chain uses TRBV20-1 with TRBJ2-5; TRBD1 aligns across 10 bases. In germline, CDR1 is DFQATT, CDR2 SNEGSKA (reference sequence). This CDR3 region has 15 residues. V trimming: 6 bases; J trimming: 0 bases; junction bases outside the gene matches: 7. The CDR3 DNA reads as TGCAGTGCACAGGACAGGGGGACGTACCAAGAGACCCAGTACTTC. Residues: CSAQDRGTYQETQYF.

This clonotype has more than one count but fewer than ten. The gene calls are TRBV4-1 and TRBJ2-3; TRBD2 might be the D (6 bases). There are 15 residues in the CDR3. The V end lost 1 base, the J end lost 9 bases, and 17 bases lay between the germline ends. The germline V gene has CDR1 MGHRA and CDR2 YSYEKL. The CDR3 loop is CASSQGGDPKETQYF. In DNA, the CDR3 is TGCGCCAGCAGCCAAGGGGGGGACCCTAAGGAGACGCAGTATTTT.

This clonotype has a single count. The chain links TRBV11-3 to TRBJ2-2, with D possibly TRBD1 on 6 matching bases. V dropped 0 bases and J dropped 6 bases, with 17 bases sitting between them. From germline, CDR1 is SGHNT and CDR2 YENEEA. The CDR3 covers 17 residues. The CDR3 region has the DNA TGTGCCAGCAGCTTAGACCCGGGCAGGGGAGCGTCCGGGGAGCTGTTTTTT. This sequence encodes CASSLDPGRGASGELFF.

The chain has TRBV2 and TRBJ2-5; D uncertain. The germline V gene encodes CDR1 SNHLY and CDR2 FYNNEI. The V end was cut by 4 bases, the J end by 6 bases, with 3 bases between. This CDR3 comprises 10 residues. CDR3 loop: CASSVQTQYF. Here the CDR3 DNA reads TGTGCCAGCAGTGTTCAGACCCAGTACTTC.

In its sample, this clonotype was seen a few times. V gene TRBV27 combines with J gene TRBJ1-2; 8 bases agree with TRBD1. V shed 0 bases, J shed 7 bases, and the junction held 4 bases outside the gene matches. Germline assignment: CDR1 MNHEY and CDR2 SMNVEV (reference sequence). The CDR3 has 14 amino acids. CDR3 protein: CASSLSGTGGGYTF. The CDR3 nucleotides read TGTGCCAGCAGTTTATCCGGGACAGGTGGTGGCTACACCTTC.

Regarding this clonotype: A junction end diverges from the germline sequence, so it may reflect a read error. This chain connects TRBV5-5 to TRBJ2-4; perhaps TRBD1 as D (5 bases). The germline CDR1 and CDR2 sequences are SGHKS and YYEKEE (reference sequence). There are 13 residues in the CDR3. CDR3 nucleotide sequence: TGTGCCATCAGCTCCAGGGTGATGGCCATTCAGTACTTC. The encoded protein is CAISSRVMAIQYF.

The chain employs TRBV7-2 and TRBJ1-6; D is unclear. V was shortened by 1 base and J by 10 bases, with 5 bases between the two germline ends. Germline V gives CDR1 SGHTA, CDR2 FQGNSA. CDR3 size: 12 residues. The CDR3 spells CASSLVTSPLHF. In DNA form, the CDR3 reads TGTGCCAGCAGCTTAGTCACGTCACCCCTCCACTTT.

There are a few counts of this clonotype. An end of the junction differs from the germline gene, which may be a read error. The chain couples TRBV2 to TRBJ1-2; D remains ambiguous. This CDR3 spans 11 amino acids. Looked up from germline, CDR1 is SNHLY and CDR2 is FYNNEI. CDR3 loop: CASNLDGTFSF. The CDR3 DNA sequence: TGTGCCAGCAACTTGGACGGTACTTTCTCCTTC.

There are many counts of this clonotype. This chain connects TRBV5-1 to TRBJ2-4; TRBD1 or TRBD2 may be the D gene (5 bases each). CDR1 SGHRS and CDR2 YFSETQ come from the germline V gene. CDR3 length: 15 amino acids. Trimming removed 0 bases at V and 3 bases at J, with 10 bases between. In nucleotides, the CDR3 is TGCGCCAGCAGCTTGGAGTGGGGGAACAAAAACATTCAGTACTTC. Translation: CASSLEWGNKNIQYF.

In its sample, this clonotype was seen a few times. The genes are TRBV7-9 and TRBJ2-2; tentative D call: TRBD1 (5 bases). Per germline, CDR1 SEHNR and CDR2 FQNEAQ (reference sequence). The CDR3 totals 14 residues. V dropped 5 bases and J dropped 1 base, with 8 bases sitting between them. For the CDR3, the DNA is TGTGCCAGCAGCGCCGGACAGAACACCGGGGAGCTGTTTTTT. Its protein is CASSAGQNTGELFF.

This clonotype has more than one count but fewer than ten. The V and J genes are TRBV27 and TRBJ2-1; possibly TRBD2 for D (6 bases). CDR3 size: 17 residues. The ends were cut back, 3 bases at V and 4 bases at J, with 19 bases in the middle. Looked up from germline, CDR1 is MNHEY and CDR2 is SMNVEV (reference sequence). As DNA, the CDR3 is TGTGCCAGCAGTTTCCGGCCGCTCGTGGGGGGATACAATGAGCAGTTCTTC. It translates to CASSFRPLVGGYNEQFF.

This clonotype was recorded many times. J is TRBJ2-5 and V is TRBV2; TRBD1 agrees at 9 bases. CDR1 is SNHLY and CDR2 is FYNNEI in the germline V gene. The CDR3 length is 16 residues. J was trimmed by 0 bases and V by 7 bases; bases with no gene match: 9. The CDR3 loop reads CASKVPGTGYQETQYF. DNA of the CDR3: TGTGCCAGCAAGGTCCCCGGGACAGGGTACCAAGAGACCCAGTACTTC.

This clonotype was seen many times. The chain uses TRBV20-1 and TRBJ2-3, with 8 bases aligning to TRBD2. The J segment lost 3 bases and the V segment lost 6 bases, leaving 11 bases of the junction unmatched. The CDR3 is 15 residues long. Per germline, CDR1 DFQATT and CDR2 SNEGSKA (reference sequence). CDR3 sequence (DNA): TGCAGTGCCCACAAAGGGGAGCGGGAGACAGATACGCAGTATTTT. It codes for CSAHKGERETDTQYF.